This TCR beta chain appears in the sequencing data of a study of T cells in women clearing cervical HPV infection. Overall study: Case blood was drawn a median approximately five months after lesion detection.

To note about this clone: With the read ending 3 residues before the CDR3 end, the germline J gene is used to fill in that end.

V lost 2 bases, J lost 3 bases, and 22 bases lay in between. CDR3 length: 18 amino acids. Germline lookup yields CDR1 MNHNS and CDR2 SASEGT. TCRdb's copy holds only in-frame clones and misses some; the assay was immunoSEQ multiplex PCR. The sample table includes approximately 30,000 clones. The V call is TRBV6-1, the J call TRBJ1-2; no firm D call. This clonotype was obtained from a woman between 18 and 70 years old with a cervical HPV16 infection that either progressed to CIN3+ or cleared (not recorded which). Sequenced: blood buffy coat. This chain's CDR3 is CASSESLGLNHPYYGYTF. Partial CDR3 DNA: TGTGCCAGCAGTGAAAGTTTAGGACTTAACCACCCTTACTATGGC.